This TCR beta chain was obtained from a study of shared clonotypes between healthy human individuals. Assay used: immunoSEQ multiplex PCR; TCRdb lists only in-frame clones, some missing. The sample lists approximately 2.3 million clones; about 92% were seen once. The CDR3 has 15 residues. V was trimmed by 4 bases and J by 4 bases, leaving 14 bases between them. Looked up from germline, CDR1 is SGHTS and CDR2 is YDEGEE. Worth noting for this clone: Antigen: not known.

The study, taken as a whole, reports: Few donors restricted represented genetic and exposure-history diversity.

Input material: naive CD4+ T cells from PBMCs. Stated subset: CD45RA+ positively selected. The source of this sequence is a man younger than 35 in good health. Some clones in this sample may be carry-over from other donors' samples. V is TRBV5-8 and J is TRBJ1-4; possible D gene TRBD1, 6 bases. The CDR3 region has the DNA TGTGCCAGCAGCGCTGGGGGGCGAGGTAATGAAAAACTGTTTTTT. As protein: CASSAGGRGNEKLFF.